The 30 T cell receptor beta chains in this list originate from one sample, sequenced in a study of CD8+ T cells in alopecia areata. Following RNA extraction, reverse transcription yielded cDNA that acted as the sequencing template. Profiled with immunoSEQ multiplex PCR; TCRdb holds only in-frame clones, not every one. Among approximately 30,000 clones listed, roughly 53% were seen once. The sample taken for sequencing was NKG2D-high CD8+ T cells sorted from blood. All receptors derive from a human donor with alopecia areata.

This chain uses TRBV10-2 with TRBJ2-3; D unclear. Trimming stripped 6 bases from V and 9 bases from J, with 10 bases between. The CDR3 extends over 11 amino acids. Germline assignment: CDR1 WSHSY and CDR2 SAAADI. The CDR3 DNA is TGCGCCAGCAGGTCCGAAAAGACGCAGTATTTT. Translation gives CASRSEKTQYF.

The CDR3 sequence: CASSLVRDTPYEQYF. CDR3 nucleotides: TGTGCCAGCAGCTTGGTCCGGGACACCCCCTACGAGCAGTACTTC. This chain joins TRBV7-9 and TRBJ2-7; D is perhaps TRBD1 (6 bases). Germline lookup yields CDR1 SEHNR and CDR2 FQNEAQ (reference sequence). There are 15 residues in the CDR3. V was cut by 3 bases and J by 2 bases, with 14 bases left in between.

Only a few counts were recorded for this clone. The J gene is TRBJ2-1, the V gene TRBV25-1; 12 positions agree with TRBD2. Germline assignment: CDR1 MGHDK and CDR2 SYGVNS. The V and J ends lost 7 bases and 0 bases, in that order; junction bases with no gene match: 4. This CDR3 has 16 amino acids. CDR3 in amino acids: CASTASGRVSYNEQFF. The CDR3 DNA sequence: TGTGCCAGCACCGCTAGCGGGAGGGTCTCCTACAATGAGCAGTTCTTC.

There are a few counts of this clone. The rearrangement uses TRBV5-1 and TRBJ2-7, with 9 bases aligning to TRBD2. Trimming cost V 2 bases and J 2 bases; bases outside gene matches: 2. The CDR3 runs 14 residues. Germline CDR1 reads SGHRS; CDR2 reads YFSETQ. The CDR3 sequence is CASSFAGGPYEQYF. The CDR3 DNA sequence: TGCGCCAGCAGCTTTGCGGGAGGGCCCTACGAGCAGTACTTC.

V gene TRBV10-3 combines with J gene TRBJ2-5; D is ambiguous. Germline CDR1 reads ENHRY; CDR2 reads SYGVKD. Trimming left V 2 bases short and J 4 bases short, with 2 bases between. CDR3 length: 11 residues. The CDR3 coding sequence is TGTGCCATCAGTGAGGGAGAGACCCAGTACTTC. Translated, it gives CAISEGETQYF.

This clone appeared a few times. The V call is TRBV27, the J call TRBJ2-1; 8 bases match TRBD2. V dropped 0 bases and J dropped 3; count of bases not matched to a gene: 1. Germline-derived CDR1 and CDR2 are MNHEY and SMNVEV (reference sequence). The CDR3 runs 15 residues. The DNA of the CDR3 is TGTGCCAGCAGTTTATCGGCGGGAGGCTACAATGAGCAGTTCTTC. Encoded protein: CASSLSAGGYNEQFF.

In its sample, this clone was seen a few times. V usage is TRBV25-1 and J usage is TRBJ2-7; no definite D call. The germline V gene encodes CDR1 MGHDK and CDR2 SYGVNS. CDR3 length: 15 amino acids. Trimming took 6 bases from V and 5 from J, leaving 20 bases between them. The CDR3 here is CASSSLVAGLHEQYF. The CDR3 DNA follows: TGTGCCAGCAGCAGCTTAGTGGCAGGTCTCCACGAGCAGTACTTC.

The V and J genes are TRBV4-1 and TRBJ2-7; tentatively, D is TRBD2 (6 bases). Trimming pared 5 bases from V and 7 bases from J, leaving 15 bases between. This CDR3 contains 13 residues. CDR1 and CDR2 (germline): MGHRA, YSYEKL. This CDR3 is CASSSPGRREQYF. The DNA of the CDR3 is TGCGCCAGCAGCAGTCCGGGGAGGAGGGAGCAGTACTTC.

The rearrangement links TRBV7-8 to TRBJ2-1; D not certain. The germline V gene encodes CDR1 SGHVS and CDR2 FQNEAQ. The CDR3 spans 15 residues. The V gene lost 4 bases and the J gene lost 10 bases, with 20 bases spanning the gap. Here the CDR3 DNA reads TGTGCCAGCAGCTCCCCGACGGTCCGGGTTGCCGAGCAGTTCTTC. Its protein product is CASSSPTVRVAEQFF.

For this clone: Other DNA sequences in the sample encode the same CDR3. This sequence joins TRBV19 and TRBJ1-2; a weak D match, TRBD1 (5 bases). Germline V gives CDR1 LNHDA, CDR2 SQIVND (reference sequence). The CDR3 loop spans 13 amino acids. The germline V and J ends were trimmed by 5 bases and 6 bases, with 13 bases remaining between them. CDR3 coding DNA: TGTGCCAGTAGTCTTGGACAAGTTAATGGCTACACCTTC. It translates to CASSLGQVNGYTF.

The sample holds a few counts of this clone. The rearrangement links TRBV15 to TRBJ2-5; a possible D gene is TRBD2 (6 bases). Germline CDR1 is LNHNV and CDR2 is YYDKDF (reference sequence). The CDR3 is 14 residues long. Trimming took off 0 bases at V and 5 bases at J, with 10 bases between the two ends. For the CDR3, the DNA is TGTGCCACCAGCAGAGATCTGGGGGGTGAGACCCAGTACTTC. Encoded protein: CATSRDLGGETQYF.

This clone is a singleton in its sample. The gene calls are TRBV4-2 and TRBJ2-7; 7 bases line up with TRBD2. The V and J ends lost 0 bases and 6 bases, in that order; junction bases with no gene match: 8. The CDR3 is 15 amino acids. Germline lookup yields CDR1 LGHNA and CDR2 YNFKEQ. The CDR3: CASSQDLAARGEQYF. Here the CDR3 DNA reads TGTGCCAGCAGCCAAGATCTAGCGGCGAGGGGCGAGCAGTACTTC.

The chain joins TRBV9 to TRBJ2-7; 9 nucleotides match TRBD1. This CDR3 has 15 residues. V lost 4 bases to trimming and J lost 0 bases; unmatched junction nucleotides: 5. The germline CDR1 and CDR2 sequences are SGDLS and YYNGEE. This CDR3 is CASSPGGQGSYEQYF. The CDR3 DNA follows: TGTGCCAGCAGCCCAGGGGGACAGGGCTCCTACGAGCAGTACTTC. Full variable domain (rest looked up from reference TRBV9 and TRBJ2-7): DSGVTQTPKHLITATGQRVTLRCSPRSGDLSVYWYQQSLDQGLQFLIQYYNGEERAKGNILERFSAQQFPDLHSELNLSSLELGDSALYFCASSPGGQGSYEQYFGPGTRLTVT.

This clone was found once. This rearrangement joins TRBV7-9 to TRBJ1-1, with 8 bases fitting TRBD1. Trimming took 5 bases from V and 5 from J; bases not matched to a gene: 7. Germline values: CDR1 SEHNR, CDR2 FQNEAQ (reference sequence). The CDR3 has 14 amino acids. In DNA form, the CDR3 reads TGTGCCAGCAGCCACAACAGGGGGATAACTGAAGCTTTCTTT. Amino acids: CASSHNRGITEAFF.

This chain uses TRBV7-9 with TRBJ1-3; D is uncertain. V lost 3 bases, J lost 0 bases, and 12 bases lay in between. The CDR3 loop spans 16 amino acids. Germline V CDR1 and CDR2: SEHNR, FQNEAQ (reference sequence). The CDR3 here is CASSFSSAYSGNTIYF. DNA for the CDR3: TGTGCCAGCAGCTTCAGTAGCGCCTACTCTGGAAACACCATATATTTT.

This rearrangement joins TRBV4-1 to TRBJ1-2, with 9 bases lining up with TRBD1. J gave up 4 bases and V 4 bases, and 7 bases lay outside the gene matches. This CDR3 contains 15 residues. Looked up from germline, CDR1 is MGHRA and CDR2 is YSYEKL. The CDR3 here is CASSPWTGDGYGYTF. Written as DNA, the CDR3 is TGCGCCAGCAGCCCGTGGACAGGGGACGGCTATGGCTACACCTTC.

In this sample, this clone turned up a few times. This sequence joins TRBV4-1 and TRBJ1-5; 7 bases line up with TRBD1. The ends lost 4 bases at V and 7 bases at J; junction bases unmatched: 10. Germline CDR1 MGHRA, CDR2 YSYEKL. The CDR3 loop spans 15 amino acids. CDR3 loop: CASSPRTGGGQPQHF. CDR3 in DNA: TGCGCCAGCAGCCCCCGGACAGGAGGAGGGCAGCCCCAGCATTTT.

The chain employs TRBV29-1 and TRBJ2-1, with 10 bases lining up with TRBD1. CDR3 length: 14 amino acids. The germline CDR1 and CDR2 sequences are SQVTM and ANQGSEA. V shed 4 bases, J shed 8 bases, and the junction held 8 bases outside the gene matches. The CDR3 reads CSVVGDRGGHEQFF. CDR3 sequence (DNA): TGCAGCGTTGTGGGGGACAGGGGAGGGCATGAGCAGTTCTTC.

A single count supports this clone. The rearrangement links TRBV19 to TRBJ2-5; 7 bases fit TRBD1. The J call may be wrong; the DNA end is better matched by TRBJ2-7. CDR1 is LNHDA and CDR2 is SQIVND in the germline V gene (reference sequence). The CDR3 is 16 residues long. In DNA, the CDR3 is TGTGCCAGTAGTATAGATCTTGGGACAGCGTCCTACGAGCAGTACTTC. Encoded protein: CASSIDLGTASYEQYF.

V is TRBV29-1 and J is TRBJ1-2, with 7 bases matching TRBD1. J gave up 4 bases and V 6 bases, and 8 bases lay outside the gene matches. This CDR3 spans 13 amino acids. In germline, CDR1 is SQVTM, CDR2 ANQGSEA. The CDR3 region has the DNA TGCAGCGTAATAACAGGGGATATCTATGGCTACACCTTC. Its protein is CSVITGDIYGYTF.

This chain joins TRBV7-9 and TRBJ1-3; 9 bases match TRBD1. The CDR3 is made up of 16 amino acids. The germline CDR1 and CDR2 sequences are SEHNR and FQNEAQ (reference sequence). Trimming cost V 5 bases and J 4 bases; bases outside gene matches: 9. CDR3 nucleotides: TGTGCCAGCAGCCCACCGGGACAGGGCGCCGGAAACACCATATATTTT. It is translated as CASSPPGQGAGNTIYF. The variable domain in full, with the rest retrieved from reference TRBV7-9 and TRBJ1-3, is DTGVSQNPRHKITKRGQNVTFRCDPISEHNRLYWYRQTLGQGPEFLTYFQNEAQLEKSRLLSDRFSAERPKGSFSTLEIQRTEQGDSAMYLCASSPPGQGAGNTIYFGEGSWLTVV.

The V and J genes are TRBV28 and TRBJ2-1; 9 nucleotides agree with TRBD1. Germline CDR1 MDHEN, CDR2 SYDVKM. This CDR3 has 16 residues. Germline trimming cut 3 bases from V and 6 bases from J; bases unmatched to any gene: 9. In nucleotides, the CDR3 is TGTGCCAGCAGTTTCCCAGCCGGGACAGGGATCAATGAGCAGTTCTTC. This encodes CASSFPAGTGINEQFF.

V gene TRBV2 combines with J gene TRBJ1-6; D is ambiguous. Germline loops: CDR1 SNHLY, CDR2 FYNNEI. CDR3 length: 14 amino acids. With 3 bases removed from V and 4 bases from J, the gap between germline ends came to 7 bases. In DNA form, the CDR3 reads TGTGCCAGCAGTGACAGCCGATATAATTCACCCCTCCACTTT. Protein product: CASSDSRYNSPLHF.

This clone was seen more than once but under ten times. The J gene is TRBJ2-7, the V gene TRBV7-9; 8 nucleotides line up with TRBD2. V shed 6 bases and J 7 bases; nucleotides not matched to a gene: 8. This CDR3 is 13 amino acids long. Per germline, CDR1 SEHNR and CDR2 FQNEAQ (reference sequence). CDR3 protein: CASSSTGGQEQYF. Written as DNA, the CDR3 is TGTGCCAGCAGTTCCACGGGAGGGCAGGAGCAGTACTTC.

The chain couples TRBV6-5 to TRBJ2-3; 7 bases fit TRBD2. The germline CDR1 and CDR2 sequences are MNHEY and SVGAGI. The CDR3 loop spans 14 amino acids. With V trimmed by 6 bases and J by 2 bases, 5 bases remained unmatched. The DNA of the CDR3 is TGTGCCAGCAGCCCTAGCGGAGACACAGATACGCAGTATTTT. It codes for CASSPSGDTDTQYF.

The CDR3 nucleotides are TGTGCCAGCAGCTTTGACCCTTCCTACGAGCAGTACTTC. Protein product: CASSFDPSYEQYF. The chain has TRBV5-4 and TRBJ2-7, with D uncertain. The germline V gene has CDR1 SGHNT and CDR2 YYREEE (reference sequence). Between the trimmed V and J ends, which lost 2 bases and 1 base, there was a span of 7 bases. The CDR3 is made up of 13 amino acids.

The J gene is TRBJ2-3, the V gene TRBV7-9; 11 positions agree with TRBD2. CDR1 is SEHNR, CDR2 FQNEAQ, per germline (reference sequence). This CDR3 spans 14 amino acids. V dropped 10 bases and J dropped 2; count of bases not matched to a gene: 5. The CDR3 sequence is CATSSGGITDTQYF. The CDR3 nucleotides are TGTGCCACTTCTAGCGGGGGGATCACAGATACGCAGTATTTT.

V is TRBV12-5 and J is TRBJ1-6; D not certain. The CDR3 loop spans 11 amino acids. Trimming cost V 7 bases and J 7 bases, with 5 bases left between them. The germline V gene has CDR1 LGHNT and CDR2 FRNRAP. In DNA, the CDR3 is TGTGCTAGTGCTGAGAATTCACCCCTCCACTTT. This codes for CASAENSPLHF.

This chain connects TRBV20-1 to TRBJ2-1; D is unresolved. CDR1 is DFQATT, CDR2 SNEGSKA, per germline (reference sequence). This CDR3 spans 11 amino acids. V lost 2 bases, J lost 6 bases, and 5 bases lay in between. CDR3 loop: CSARMGNEQFF. In DNA, the CDR3 is TGCAGTGCTAGAATGGGCAATGAGCAGTTCTTC.

This chain links TRBV30 with TRBJ2-5; no firm D call. CDR3 length equals 12 residues. From germline, CDR1 is GTSNPN and CDR2 SVGIG (reference sequence). V lost 0 bases and J lost 5, with 7 bases in between. The CDR3 nucleotides read TGTGCCTGGAGTGTACTGGGTGAGACCCAGTACTTC. It codes for CAWSVLGETQYF. The full variable domain, rest sourced from reference TRBV30 and TRBJ2-5, is SQTIHQWPATLVQPVGSPLSLECTVEGTSNPNLYWYRQAAGRGLQLLFYSVGIGQISSEVPQNLSASRPQDRQFILSSKKLLLSDSGFYLCAWSVLGETQYFGPGTRLLVL.